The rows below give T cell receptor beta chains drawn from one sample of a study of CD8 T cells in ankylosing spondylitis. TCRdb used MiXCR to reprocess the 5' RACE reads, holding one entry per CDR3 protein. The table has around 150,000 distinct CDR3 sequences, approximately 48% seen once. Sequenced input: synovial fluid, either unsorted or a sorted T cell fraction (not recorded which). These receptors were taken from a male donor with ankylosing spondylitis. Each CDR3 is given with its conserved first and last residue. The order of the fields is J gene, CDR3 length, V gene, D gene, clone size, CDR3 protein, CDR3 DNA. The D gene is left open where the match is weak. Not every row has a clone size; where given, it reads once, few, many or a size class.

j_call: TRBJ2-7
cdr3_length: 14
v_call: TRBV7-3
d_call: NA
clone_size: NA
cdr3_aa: CASSLRPLDDEQYF
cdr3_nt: TGTGCCAGCAGCTTAAGGCCACTAGACGACGAGCAGTACTTC

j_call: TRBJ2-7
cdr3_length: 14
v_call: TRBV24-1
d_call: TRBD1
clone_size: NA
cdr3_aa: CATSDTGAPFEQYF
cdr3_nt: TGTGCCACCAGTGATACAGGGGCCCCTTTTGAGCAGTACTTC

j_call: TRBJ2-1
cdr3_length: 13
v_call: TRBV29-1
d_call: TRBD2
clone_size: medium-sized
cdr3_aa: CSVEGTSNNEQFF
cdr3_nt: TGCAGCGTTGAAGGGACTAGTAACAATGAGCAGTTCTTC

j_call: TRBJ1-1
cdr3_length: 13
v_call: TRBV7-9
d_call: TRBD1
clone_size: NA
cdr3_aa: CASSQVTGGEAFF
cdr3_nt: TGTGCCAGCAGCCAAGTTACAGGGGGCGAGGCTTTCTTT

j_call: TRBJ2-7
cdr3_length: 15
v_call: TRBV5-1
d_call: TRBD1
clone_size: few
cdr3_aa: CASSWTGTGNYEQYF
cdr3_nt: TGCGCCAGCAGCTGGACCGGGACAGGGAACTACGAGCAGTACTTC

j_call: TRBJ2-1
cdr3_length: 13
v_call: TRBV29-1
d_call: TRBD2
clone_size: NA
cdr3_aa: CSVDGGGYNEQFF
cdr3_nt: TGCAGCGTTGATGGGGGGGGCTACAATGAGCAGTTCTTC

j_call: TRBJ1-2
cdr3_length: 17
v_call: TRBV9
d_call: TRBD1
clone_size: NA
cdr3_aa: CASSVGAGQEPYYGYTF
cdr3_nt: TGTGCCAGCAGCGTAGGCGCGGGACAGGAGCCCTACTATGGCTACACCTTC

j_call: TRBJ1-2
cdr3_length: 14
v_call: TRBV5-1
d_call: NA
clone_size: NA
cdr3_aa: CASSTDRRGYGYTF
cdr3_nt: TGCGCCAGCAGCACCGACAGAAGGGGATATGGCTACACCTTC

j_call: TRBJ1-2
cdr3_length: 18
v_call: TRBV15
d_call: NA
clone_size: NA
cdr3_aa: CATSRGEEGRHPYYGYTF
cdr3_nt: TGTGCCACCAGCAGAGGAGAGGAGGGACGGCACCCCTACTATGGCTACACCTTC

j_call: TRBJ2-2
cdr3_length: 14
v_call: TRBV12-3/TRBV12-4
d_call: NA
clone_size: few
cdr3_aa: CASSFGGSTGELFF
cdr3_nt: TGTGCCAGCAGTTTTGGGGGCAGCACCGGGGAGCTGTTTTTT

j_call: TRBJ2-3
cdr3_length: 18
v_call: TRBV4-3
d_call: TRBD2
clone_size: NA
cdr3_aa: CASSRALAGELDTDTQYF
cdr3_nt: TGCGCCAGCAGCCGGGCGCTAGCGGGAGAGCTAGACACAGATACGCAGTATTTT

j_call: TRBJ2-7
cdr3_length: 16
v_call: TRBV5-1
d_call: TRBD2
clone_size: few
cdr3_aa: CASSIPVVGGVAEQYF
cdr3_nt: TGCGCCAGCAGCATACCCGTGGTGGGAGGGGTAGCCGAGCAGTACTTC

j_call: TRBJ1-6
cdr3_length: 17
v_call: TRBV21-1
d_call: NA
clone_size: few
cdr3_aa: CASSKFRGPHNYSPLHF
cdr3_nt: TGTGCCAGCAGCAAATTCCGGGGGCCTCATAATTATTCACCCCTCCACTTT

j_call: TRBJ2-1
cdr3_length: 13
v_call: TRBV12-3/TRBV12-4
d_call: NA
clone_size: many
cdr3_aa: CASSFGPDNEQFF
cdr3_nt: TGTGCCAGCAGTTTCGGGCCAGACAATGAGCAGTTCTTC

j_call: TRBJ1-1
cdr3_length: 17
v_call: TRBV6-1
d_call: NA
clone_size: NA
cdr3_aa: CASSEDFVRNLNTEAFF
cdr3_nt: TGTGCCAGCAGTGAAGATTTTGTTCGGAACCTGAACACTGAAGCTTTCTTT

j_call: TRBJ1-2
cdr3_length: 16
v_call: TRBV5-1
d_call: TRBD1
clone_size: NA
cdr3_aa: CASSRGQDRSNYGYTF
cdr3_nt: TGCGCCAGCAGCCGTGGACAGGACAGGTCTAACTATGGCTACACCTTC

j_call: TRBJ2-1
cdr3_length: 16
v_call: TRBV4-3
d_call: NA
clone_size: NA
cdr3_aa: CASSQDLASSYNEQFF
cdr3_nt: TGCGCCAGCAGCCAAGATCTGGCAAGCTCCTACAATGAGCAGTTCTTC

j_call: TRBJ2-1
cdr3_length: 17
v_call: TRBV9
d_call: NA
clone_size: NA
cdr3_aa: CASSEPVGESSYNEQFF
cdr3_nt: TGTGCCAGCAGCGAACCCGTGGGGGAGAGCTCCTACAATGAGCAGTTCTTC

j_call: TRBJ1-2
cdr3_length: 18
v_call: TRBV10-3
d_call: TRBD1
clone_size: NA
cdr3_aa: CAISERRGFRKTNYGYTF
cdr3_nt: TGTGCCATCAGTGAGCGCAGGGGGTTTAGGAAAACTAACTATGGCTACACCTTC

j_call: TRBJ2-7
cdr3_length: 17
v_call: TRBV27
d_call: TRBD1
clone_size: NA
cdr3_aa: CASSSPSDRGYGYEQYF
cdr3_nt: TGTGCCAGCAGTTCCCCCTCCGACAGGGGGTATGGCTACGAGCAGTACTTC

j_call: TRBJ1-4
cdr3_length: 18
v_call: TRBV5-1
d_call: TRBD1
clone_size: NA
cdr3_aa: CASSLRTGGYATNEKLFF
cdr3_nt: TGCGCCAGCAGCTTGCGGACAGGGGGCTATGCAACTAATGAAAAACTGTTTTTT

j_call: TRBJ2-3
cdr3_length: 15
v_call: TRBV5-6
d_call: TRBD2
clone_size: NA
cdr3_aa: CARSPRDYSTDTQYF
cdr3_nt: TGTGCCAGGAGCCCCCGGGACTACAGCACAGATACGCAGTATTTT

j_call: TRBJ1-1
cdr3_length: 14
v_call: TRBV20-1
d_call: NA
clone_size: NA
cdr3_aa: CSATQGSGHPEAFF
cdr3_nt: TGCAGTGCTACCCAGGGGTCGGGTCATCCTGAAGCTTTCTTT

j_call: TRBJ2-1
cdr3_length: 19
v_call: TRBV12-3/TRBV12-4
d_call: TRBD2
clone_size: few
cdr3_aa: CASSPITWTSGVPYNEQFF
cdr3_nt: TGTGCCAGCAGTCCAATCACCTGGACTAGCGGGGTACCATACAATGAGCAGTTCTTC